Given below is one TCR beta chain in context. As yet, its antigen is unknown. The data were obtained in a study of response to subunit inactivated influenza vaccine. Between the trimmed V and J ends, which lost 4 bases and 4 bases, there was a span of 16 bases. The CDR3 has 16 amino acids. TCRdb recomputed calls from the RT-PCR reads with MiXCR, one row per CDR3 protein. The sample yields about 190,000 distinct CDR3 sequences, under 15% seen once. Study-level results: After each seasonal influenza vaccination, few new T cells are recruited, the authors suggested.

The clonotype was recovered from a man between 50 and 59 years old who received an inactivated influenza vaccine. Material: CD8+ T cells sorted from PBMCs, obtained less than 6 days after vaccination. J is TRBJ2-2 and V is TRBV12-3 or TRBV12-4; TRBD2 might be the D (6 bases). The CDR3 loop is CASSSTGGRLTGELFF. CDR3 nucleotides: TGTGCCAGCAGTTCAACAGGAGGGCGTCTCACCGGGGAGCTGTTTTTT.